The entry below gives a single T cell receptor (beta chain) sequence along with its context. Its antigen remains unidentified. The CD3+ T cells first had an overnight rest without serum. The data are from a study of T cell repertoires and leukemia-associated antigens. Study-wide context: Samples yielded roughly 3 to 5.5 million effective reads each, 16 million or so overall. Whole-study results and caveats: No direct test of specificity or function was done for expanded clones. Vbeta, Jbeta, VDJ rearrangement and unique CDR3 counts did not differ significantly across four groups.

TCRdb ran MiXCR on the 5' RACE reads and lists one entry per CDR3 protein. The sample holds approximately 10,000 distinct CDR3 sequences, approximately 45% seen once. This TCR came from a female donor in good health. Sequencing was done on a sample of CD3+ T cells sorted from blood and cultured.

The CDR3 nucleotides read TGTGCCAGCAGCTTAGACAGATTCACAGATACGCAGTTCTTC. It yields the protein CASSLDRFTDTQFF. The V and J genes are TRBV7-8 and TRBJ2-1; D unclear. The germline CDR1 and CDR2 sequences are SGHVS and FQNEAQ. Trimming shortened V by 1 base and J by 12 bases, and 16 bases separated the two germline ends. The CDR3 loop spans 14 amino acids. Together with reference TRBV7-8 and TRBJ2-1, the CDR3 gives the full variable domain: GAGVSQSPRYKVAKRGQDVALRCDPISGHVSLFWYQQALGQGPEFLTYFQNEAQLDKSGLPSDRFFAERPEGSVSTLKIQRTQQEDSAVYLCASSLDRFTDTQFFGPGTRLTVL.